The rows below give T cell receptor beta chains drawn from one sample of a study of shared clonotypes between healthy human individuals. Sequencing was performed with immunoSEQ multiplex PCR; in TCRdb, only in-frame clones are kept and a portion is missing. The repertoire holds about 2 million clones, with roughly 95% as singletons. The sequencing input was naive CD8+ T cells sorted from blood. These receptors were taken from a man between 18 and 29 years old in good health. The CDR3 runs from the conserved cysteine through the conserved F or W. Each record gives: V gene, CDR3 length, D gene, J gene, CDR3 protein, CDR3 DNA. The D gene is left open where the match is weak.

>TRBV7-9|12|-|TRBJ2-3
CASSLDLHTQYF
TGTGCCAGCAGCTTAGACCTTCATACGCAGTATTTT
>TRBV9|17|TRBD2|TRBJ2-3
CASSPPSGGYLTDTQYF
TGTGCCAGCAGCCCCCCTAGCGGGGGGTACCTCACAGATACGCAGTATTTT
>TRBV28|14|-|TRBJ1-2
CASSPQGSNYGYTF
TGTGCCAGCAGTCCGCAGGGGTCTAACTATGGCTACACCTTC
>TRBV4-3|20|-|TRBJ2-6
CASSQGGGGSTFSGANVLTF
TGCGCCAGCAGCCAAGGGGGAGGGGGCTCAACTTTCTCTGGGGCCAACGTCCTGACTTTC
>TRBV7-6|13|-|TRBJ2-5
CASRVGPGETQYF
TGTGCCAGCAGGGTTGGACCCGGGGAGACCCAGTACTTC
>TRBV7-9|12|-|TRBJ2-1
CASSLGASDRFF
TGTGCCAGCAGCTTAGGGGCTAGTGATCGGTTCTTC
>TRBV2|13|-|TRBJ2-7
CASSDGDNYEQYF
TGTGCCAGCAGTGATGGTGATAACTACGAGCAGTACTTC
>TRBV18|16|TRBD2|TRBJ2-1
CASSRTSGGAFNEQFF
TGTGCCAGCTCACGGACTAGCGGGGGGGCTTTCAATGAGCAGTTCTTC
>TRBV5-4|15|-|TRBJ1-4
CASSLTGTTNEKLFF
TGTGCCAGCAGCTTAACAGGGACGACTAATGAAAAACTGTTTTTT
>TRBV27|15|TRBD1|TRBJ2-2
CASTSTGPNTGELFF
TGTGCCAGCACTTCGACAGGGCCAAACACCGGGGAGCTGTTTTTT
>TRBV12-5|14|-|TRBJ1-6
CASALTGYNSPLHF
TGTGCTAGTGCCCTAACAGGTTATAATTCACCCCTCCACTTT
>TRBV12-5|14|-|TRBJ2-7
CASGLVGHPYEQYF
TGTGCTAGTGGTTTGGTAGGACACCCTTACGAGCAGTACTTC
>TRBV5-1|15|-|TRBJ1-1
CASNRFTGMNTEAFF
TGCGCCAGCAACCGATTTACGGGTATGAACACTGAAGCTTTCTTT